Listed below are T cell receptor beta chains from one sample, sequenced in a study of metastatic and nonmetastatic thyroid tumors. TCRdb re-called clones via MiXCR from the PCR reads. This table holds several thousand clones, 30% to 35% found once. The sequenced sample consisted of adjacent normal tissue. These receptors originate from a female donor with papillary thyroid cancer or a benign thyroid nodule (not recorded which). Some clones in this sample may be carry-over from other donors' samples. The CDR3 runs from the conserved cysteine through the conserved F or W. D genes are given only for firm matches. Some rows mark clone size as missing; the rest say once, few, many or name a class of expanded clone.

v_call,d_call,j_call,clone_size,cdr3_nt,cdr3_aa
TRBV2,.,TRBJ1-5,many,TGTGCCAGCAGAGAGGTCCCCGGAAGCAATCAGCCCCAGCATTTT,CASREVPGSNQPQHF
TRBV9,.,TRBJ1-3,many,TGTGCCAGCAGCCCAAAGAGGGATTTTCAAGTTGTCGGAAACACCATATATTTT,CASSPKRDFQVVGNTIYF
TRBV6-1,.,TRBJ2-1,few,TGTGCCAGCTCCCCGGCCCCCTACACCAGTGAGCAGTTCTTC,CASSPAPYTSEQFF
TRBV5-1,.,TRBJ1-2,medium-sized,TGCGCCAGCAGCGGCGGACGTGGCTACACCTTC,CASSGGRGYTF
TRBV27,TRBD2,TRBJ2-7,.,TGTGCCAGCAGTCAGGCCGAGGGGACTAGCGCGAGCTCCTACGAGCAGTACTTC,CASSQAEGTSASSYEQYF
TRBV2,.,TRBJ1-6,.,TGTGCCAGCAGTGGAGGGGGGAAGTCACCCCTCCACTTT,CASSGGGKSPLHF
TRBV12-3/TRBV12-4,TRBD1,TRBJ1-1,once,TGTGCCAGCAGGATAACAGGGGGCTTTACTGAAGCTTTCTTT,CASRITGGFTEAFF
TRBV7-2,.,TRBJ2-1,few,TGTGCCAGCAGCCGCCCCGGTTACGAGCAGTTCTTC,CASSRPGYEQFF
TRBV20-1,.,TRBJ1-2,.,TGCAGTGCTAGTACTGGCTCGCAGGGCTATGGCTACACCTTC,CSASTGSQGYGYTF
TRBV2,.,TRBJ2-7,few,TGTGCCAGCAGTGAAGACGCGGGCGAGCAGTACTTC,CASSEDAGEQYF
TRBV11-1,TRBD2,TRBJ2-1,.,TGTGCCAGCAGCTTAGCGCTAAGTTTGGCGGGGGAAAAGAGGAATGAGCAGTTCTTC,CASSLALSLAGEKRNEQFF
TRBV18,.,TRBJ2-7,medium-sized,TGTGCCAGCTCCCGGGGACATTCCTACGAGCAGTACTTC,CASSRGHSYEQYF
TRBV7-9,.,TRBJ2-3,many,TGTGCCAGCAGCTCCAGGGCCCCCATAGATACGCAGTATTTT,CASSSRAPIDTQYF
TRBV19,.,TRBJ1-1,.,TGTGCCAGTAGTATTACATGGGGGCGCACTGAAGCTTTCTTT,CASSITWGRTEAFF
TRBV12-3/TRBV12-4,.,TRBJ1-5,.,TGTGCCAGCAGTTTCAACAATCAGCCCCAGCATTTT,CASSFNNQPQHF
TRBV2,TRBD2,TRBJ2-7,large,TGTGCCAGCATGGCGGGAGGGACCTACGAGCAGTACTTC,CASMAGGTYEQYF
TRBV27,.,TRBJ1-4,.,TGTGCCAGCAGCGCGAGCGTGTGGGCCGCTAATGAAAAACTGTTTTTT,CASSASVWAANEKLFF
TRBV5-5,.,TRBJ2-5,.,TGTGCCAGCAGCTCAAGGACTAACCAAGAGACCCAGTACTTC,CASSSRTNQETQYF
TRBV6-2/TRBV6-3,TRBD1,TRBJ1-2,.,TGTGCCAGCTTAAACGCCGGGACAGTCTATGGCTACACCTTC,CASLNAGTVYGYTF
TRBV2,TRBD1,TRBJ2-7,.,TGTGCCAGCAAGGGACAGGGCTTATACGAGCAGTACTTC,CASKGQGLYEQYF
TRBV2,.,TRBJ2-1,.,TGTGCCAGCGGATTCTATGAGCAGTTCTTC,CASGFYEQFF
TRBV6-6,.,TRBJ2-7,.,TGTGCCAGCAGTTACGGAGGGGGTGGCGAGCAGTACTTC,CASSYGGGGEQYF
TRBV10-3,.,TRBJ2-3,few,TGTGCCATCAGTGTAGACGAGGATACGCAGTATTTT,CAISVDEDTQYF
TRBV20-1,TRBD2,TRBJ2-1,medium-sized,TGCAGTGCTAGTCTGGGACTAGCGGGAGAAACGTCCTACAATGAGCAGTTCTTC,CSASLGLAGETSYNEQFF
TRBV28,.,TRBJ1-2,.,TGTGCCAGCGAAGATACGGGCAGCTTTTATGGCTACACCTTC,CASEDTGSFYGYTF
TRBV11-3,.,TRBJ2-2,medium-sized,TGTGCCAGCAGCTTAGAGGAGCGGACCGGGGAGCTGTTTTTT,CASSLEERTGELFF
TRBV29-1,.,TRBJ1-1,few,TGCAGCGTGGGGGTAGAGCGCCGGGCTTTCTTT,CSVGVERRAFF
TRBV19,.,TRBJ2-7,.,TGTGCCAGTAGTCAGGACGTCTACGAGCAGTACTTC,CASSQDVYEQYF
TRBV12-3/TRBV12-4,.,TRBJ1-2,few,TGTGCCAGCAGCTACCGGACAGTGGATGGCTACACCTTC,CASSYRTVDGYTF
TRBV5-1,TRBD1,TRBJ1-2,.,TGCGCCAGCAGCTCCGGGACAGGCCCGAACTATGGCTACACCTTC,CASSSGTGPNYGYTF
TRBV9,TRBD2,TRBJ2-1,medium-sized,TGTGCCAGCAGCCCGGGACTAGCGAACTACAATGAGCAGTTCTTC,CASSPGLANYNEQFF
TRBV6-1,.,TRBJ1-5,.,TGTGCCAGCAGTCCCGCCCGTCCAGGGCCCCAGCATTTT,CASSPARPGPQHF
TRBV28,.,TRBJ1-2,.,TGTGCCAGCAGTGCGGGACAATCCCAAGTGGAGGGCTACACCTTC,CASSAGQSQVEGYTF
TRBV12-3/TRBV12-4,.,TRBJ1-5,medium-sized,TGTGCCAGCAGTTTGGAAGGGGCCCCAAGTAATCAGCCCCAGCATTTT,CASSLEGAPSNQPQHF
TRBV19,.,TRBJ1-1,.,TGTGCCAGTAGTTGGGGGGATACTGAAGCTTTCTTT,CASSWGDTEAFF
TRBV27,.,TRBJ2-7,few,TGTGCCACCGCGATAGTCCGGTCCGGAGAGCAGTACTTC,CATAIVRSGEQYF
TRBV6-2/TRBV6-3,.,TRBJ2-6,.,TGTGCCAGCAGTTCCGACCCCGGGGCCAACGTCCTGACTTTC,CASSSDPGANVLTF
TRBV12-3/TRBV12-4,.,TRBJ1-5,.,TGTGCCAGCAGCCTGGGGAGGAATCAGCCCCAGCATTTT,CASSLGRNQPQHF
TRBV6-2/TRBV6-3,TRBD2,TRBJ2-3,few,TGTGCCAGCAGTACCGGACTAGGTCAAACAGATACGCAGTATTTT,CASSTGLGQTDTQYF
TRBV20-1,TRBD2,TRBJ2-1,.,TGCAGTGCTGAAGGGACTAGCGGGATTTACAATGAGCAGTTCTTC,CSAEGTSGIYNEQFF
TRBV11-2,.,TRBJ1-1,few,TGTGCCAGCAGCTTAGGAGGGGTTACTGAAGCTTTCTTT,CASSLGGVTEAFF
TRBV12-5,.,TRBJ2-1,many,TGTGCTAGTGGTTTGGATAGGGGGGGGGCGTGGAATGAGCAGTTCTTC,CASGLDRGGAWNEQFF
TRBV7-9,.,TRBJ2-7,once,TGTGCCAGCAGCAACCGGGACACCTCCTACGAGCAGTACTTC,CASSNRDTSYEQYF
TRBV30,.,TRBJ2-7,.,TGTGCCTGGAGCCTTTTGGGAAACGACTGGCAGTACTTC,CAWSLLGNDWQYF
TRBV28,.,TRBJ2-1,few,TGTGCCAGCAGTTCAGGTGTCCGTTACAATGAGCAGTTCTTC,CASSSGVRYNEQFF
TRBV9,.,TRBJ2-4,many,TGTGCCAGCAGCCCCAGGGGAGGCATTCCAAACATTCAGTACTTC,CASSPRGGIPNIQYF
TRBV6-1,.,TRBJ1-4,medium-sized,TGTGCCAGCAGTTCTCCTCGGGGTGCAACTAATGAAAAACTGTTTTTT,CASSSPRGATNEKLFF
TRBV6-2/TRBV6-3,TRBD1,TRBJ2-4,medium-sized,TGTGCCAGCAGTAGGGGTTTTACAGGGGGGCGAGCCAAAAACATTCAGTACTTC,CASSRGFTGGRAKNIQYF